These 24 T cell receptor beta chains share one sample of origin, sequenced in a study of radiotherapy plus CTLA-4 blockade in lung cancer. Sequenced by immunoSEQ multiplex PCR; TCRdb stores in-frame clones only, minus some. The sample comprises some 90,000 clones, around 86% of which are singletons, and approximately 2% rests with the top ten. The starting material was peripheral blood, obtained from a patient treated with radiotherapy plus ipilimumab. These TCRs come from a human donor with non-small cell lung cancer who had a partial response to radiotherapy plus ipilimumab.

The CDR3 DNA reads TGTGCCACCAGCCAAGGGACCTGGGAGACAGGAGGACTTTACGTC. It is translated as CATSQGTWETGGLYV. V gene TRBV15 combines with J gene TRBJ2-7; perhaps TRBD1 as D (6 bases). This CDR3 has 15 residues. V was cut by 5 bases and J by 13 bases, with 27 bases left in between. The germline V gene has CDR1 LNHNV and CDR2 YYDKDF (reference sequence).

This chain joins TRBV10-3 and TRBJ1-2; 10 bases align to TRBD1. V dropped 7 bases and J dropped 4; count of bases not matched to a gene: 9. The germline V gene has CDR1 ENHRY and CDR2 SYGVKD. The CDR3 sequence is 15 residues long. For the CDR3, the DNA is TGTGCCATCAAACGACAGGGGGCGACCCCCTATGGCTACACCTTC. Translating gives CAIKRQGATPYGYTF.

CDR3 region: CASSSGTGRVRAPLHF. The CDR3 nucleotides read TGTGCCAGCAGCTCCGGGACAGGGAGGGTTCGAGCACCCCTCCACTTT. The chain has TRBV13 and TRBJ1-6, with 9 bases that match TRBD1. The CDR3 loop spans 16 amino acids. V gave up 4 bases and J gave up 11 bases; unmatched junction bases: 12. Germline CDR1 and CDR2: PRHDT and FYEKMQ (reference sequence).

The CDR3, as DNA: TGTGCCAGCAGCGCCCAGGGCAGAGGCAGTAACTATGGCTACACCTTC. It is translated as CASSAQGRGSNYGYTF. The genes are TRBV9 and TRBJ1-2; D is perhaps TRBD1 (5 bases). This CDR3 contains 16 residues. Germline V gives CDR1 SGDLS, CDR2 YYNGEE. V was shortened by 3 bases and J by 1 base, with 16 bases between the two germline ends. The full variable domain, completed using reference TRBV9 and TRBJ1-2, is DSGVTQTPKHLITATGQRVTLRCSPRSGDLSVYWYQQSLDQGLQFLIQYYNGEERAKGNILERFSAQQFPDLHSELNLSSLELGDSALYFCASSAQGRGSNYGYTFGSGTRLTVV.

The J gene is TRBJ1-4, the V gene TRBV11-2; D unresolved. The CDR3 is made up of 15 amino acids. V lost 6 bases to trimming and J lost 0 bases, with 11 bases between them. Germline V gene data show CDR1 as SGHAT and CDR2 as FQNNGV. CDR3 region: CASSISGPTNEKLFF. In nucleotides, the CDR3 is TGTGCCAGCAGTATAAGCGGGCCAACTAATGAAAAACTGTTTTTT.

The rearrangement links TRBV18 to TRBJ2-5; 7 nucleotides match TRBD1. Germline-derived CDR1 and CDR2 are KGHSH and LQKENI. Germline trimming cut 3 bases from V and 3 bases from J; bases unmatched to any gene: 1. The CDR3 is 13 amino acids. Written as DNA, the CDR3 is TGTGCCAGCTCACCTGGACAGGAAGAGACCCAGTACTTC. The encoded protein is CASSPGQEETQYF.

The chain links TRBV2 to TRBJ1-2; D is perhaps TRBD1 (6 bases). The CDR3 extends over 14 amino acids. Germline assignment: CDR1 SNHLY and CDR2 FYNNEI. Trimming took 7 bases from V and 1 from J, leaving 13 bases between them. CDR3 loop: CASIYRDLNYGYTF. In nucleotides, the CDR3 is TGTGCCAGCATTTACAGGGACCTTAACTATGGCTACACCTTC. The whole variable domain, remainder taken from reference TRBV2 and TRBJ1-2, is EPEVTQTPSHQVTQMGQEVILRCVPISNHLYFYWYRQILGQKVEFLVSFYNNEISEKSEIFDDQFSVERPDGSNFTLKIRSTKLEDSAMYFCASIYRDLNYGYTFGSGTRLTVV.

This rearrangement joins TRBV29-1 to TRBJ2-4; 10 nucleotides align to TRBD2. The CDR3 runs to 17 residues. Germline trimming cut 5 bases from V and 0 bases from J; bases unmatched to any gene: 10. Germline CDR1 and CDR2: SQVTM and ANQGSEA. CDR3 loop: CSVRAGGPWVAKNIQYF. The CDR3 DNA reads TGCAGCGTTCGAGCGGGAGGGCCGTGGGTAGCCAAAAACATTCAGTACTTC.

The genes are TRBV7-9 and TRBJ1-2, with 9 bases that match TRBD1. Germline V gene sequence: CDR1 SEHNR, CDR2 FQNEAQ (reference sequence). The CDR3 is made up of 14 amino acids. The ends lost 5 bases at V and 8 bases at J; junction bases unmatched: 9. The CDR3 nucleotides read TGTGCCAGCAGCACAGGGGGACAGGGTAGCGGCTACACCTTC. Protein product: CASSTGGQGSGYTF. The full variable domain, with the rest looked up from reference TRBV7-9 and TRBJ1-2, is DTGVSQNPRHKITKRGQNVTFRCDPISEHNRLYWYRQTLGQGPEFLTYFQNEAQLEKSRLLSDRFSAERPKGSFSTLEIQRTEQGDSAMYLCASSTGGQGSGYTFGSGTRLTVV.

Written as DNA, the CDR3 is TGTGCCAGCAGCTCCAAGAACAGGGAGAACTACACCTTC. Translated: CASSSKNRENYTF. The chain employs TRBV7-2 and TRBJ1-2; maybe TRBD1 (6 bases). With 4 bases removed from V and 10 bases from J, the gap between germline ends came to 16 bases. The CDR3 loop spans 13 amino acids. Germline V gene lookup returns CDR1 SGHTA and CDR2 FQGNSA.

The rearrangement uses TRBV6-5 and TRBJ1-1, with TRBD1 matching 8 bases. The V gene's germline CDR1 is MNHEY and CDR2 SVGAGI. This CDR3 has 12 amino acids. With V trimmed by 2 bases and J by 10 bases, 3 bases remained unmatched. CDR3 in amino acids: CASSYRTGRAFF. CDR3 bases: TGTGCCAGCAGTTACCGGACAGGGCGAGCTTTCTTT.

The gene calls are TRBV5-1 and TRBJ2-1; no clear D gene. Germline loops: CDR1 SGHRS, CDR2 YFSETQ. V lost 1 base, J lost 0 bases, and 11 bases lay in between. This CDR3 is 16 amino acids long. The CDR3 spells CASSLSAASSYNEQFF. In nucleotides, the CDR3 is TGCGCCAGCAGCTTGTCTGCGGCGAGCTCCTACAATGAGCAGTTCTTC.

V gene TRBV2 combines with J gene TRBJ2-1, with 7 bases identical to TRBD2. Germline CDR1 SNHLY, CDR2 FYNNEI. The CDR3 spans 15 residues. Trimming cost V 0 bases and J 6 bases; bases outside gene matches: 5. The CDR3 loop reads CASSEAPTSSNEQFF. CDR3 in DNA: TGTGCCAGCAGTGAAGCGCCGACTAGCAGCAATGAGCAGTTCTTC.

This clone was found once. The rearrangement joins TRBV10-3 to TRBJ2-2; TRBD1 agrees at 10 bases. V lost 6 bases to trimming and J lost 5 bases; unmatched junction nucleotides: 9. This CDR3 region has 16 residues. CDR1 is ENHRY and CDR2 is SYGVKD in the germline V gene. The CDR3 loop reads CAIRDGTGEGTGELFF. CDR3 coding DNA: TGTGCCATCAGGGATGGGACAGGGGAAGGAACCGGGGAGCTGTTTTTT.

V usage is TRBV6-5 and J usage is TRBJ2-7; D ambiguous. Trimming removed 9 bases from V and 7 bases from J, with 10 bases in between. Germline V gene data show CDR1 as MNHEY and CDR2 as SVGAGI. The CDR3 extends over 10 amino acids. The CDR3 sequence: CARSAWEQYV. The DNA for the CDR3 is TGTGCCAGATCGGCATGGGAGCAGTACGTC.

This chain links TRBV7-9 with TRBJ1-4, with D possibly TRBD1 on 6 matching bases. This CDR3 contains 17 residues. From germline, CDR1 is SEHNR and CDR2 FQNEAQ (reference sequence). Deletions cut 3 bases from V and 0 bases from J, with 14 bases between. DNA for the CDR3: TGTGCCAGCAGCTTTTTACAGGGAGGGTCAACTAATGAAAAACTGTTTTTT. It is translated as CASSFLQGGSTNEKLFF.

Only one count was recorded for this clone. The chain carries TRBV2 and TRBJ2-1, with D perhaps TRBD1 (5 bases). CDR3 size: 16 residues. Germline V gives CDR1 SNHLY, CDR2 FYNNEI. V lost 7 bases and J 2 bases, leaving 18 bases between the germline ends. In nucleotides, the CDR3 is TGTGCCAGCACCCCACAAGGGGATTTCACCTACAATGAGCAGTTCTTC. This codes for CASTPQGDFTYNEQFF.

This rearrangement joins TRBV10-3 to TRBJ2-5; weak D call: TRBD2 (6 bases). The germline V gene encodes CDR1 ENHRY and CDR2 SYGVKD. Trimming left V 6 bases short and J 4 bases short, with 15 bases between. CDR3 size: 14 residues. The CDR3 coding sequence is TGTGCCATCAGAGACGATAGCGGCGGAGAGACCCAGTACTTC. Encoded protein: CAIRDDSGGETQYF.

The chain links TRBV30 to TRBJ1-4; the D is unclear. The CDR3 covers 13 residues. Germline V gene sequence: CDR1 GTSNPN, CDR2 SVGIG (reference sequence). V was shortened by 1 base and J by 5 bases, with 8 bases between the two germline ends. As DNA, the CDR3 is TGTGCCTGGAGTGCAGGAAGCAATGAAAAACTGTTTTTT. It translates to CAWSAGSNEKLFF.

The rearrangement uses TRBV5-1 and TRBJ1-1; D is possibly TRBD1 (5 bases). CDR3 length equals 14 residues. The germline CDR1 and CDR2 sequences are SGHRS and YFSETQ. Trimming removed 4 bases from V and 1 base from J, with 11 bases in between. CDR3 DNA sequence: TGCGCCAGCAGCCTGGGGCAGCGGAACACTGAAGCTTTCTTT. Its translation: CASSLGQRNTEAFF.

The chain links TRBV9 to TRBJ2-1, with 9 nucleotides matching TRBD2. CDR1 and CDR2 from the germline V gene are SGDLS and YYNGEE. The CDR3 runs to 18 residues. V trimming: 6 bases; J trimming: 5 bases; junction bases outside the gene matches: 18. DNA for the CDR3: TGTGCCAGCACCTCGCCTAGCGGGACCCCCTTATTAGACAATGAGCAGTTCTTC. Its protein product is CASTSPSGTPLLDNEQFF.

The V call is TRBV6-5, the J call TRBJ1-2; perhaps TRBD1 as D (6 bases). V was clipped by 6 bases and J by 3 bases, with 11 bases between them. CDR1 and CDR2 (germline): MNHEY, SVGAGI. This CDR3 spans 13 amino acids. The CDR3 spells CASRTGTYYGYTF. The CDR3 DNA is TGTGCCAGCAGAACCGGGACATACTATGGCTACACCTTC.

The J gene is TRBJ1-5, the V gene TRBV7-8; D is perhaps TRBD1 (5 bases). Looked up from germline, CDR1 is SGHVS and CDR2 is FQNEAQ. V was cut by 5 bases and J by 0 bases, with 8 bases left in between. CDR3 length: 14 residues. CDR3 nucleotides: TGTGCCAGCAGCCGACAGAATAGCAATCAGCCCCAGCATTTT. Protein sequence: CASSRQNSNQPQHF.

This sequence joins TRBV6-5 and TRBJ1-2; D is unresolved. This CDR3 has 13 amino acids. Germline loops: CDR1 MNHEY, CDR2 SVGAGI. The V gene lost 6 bases and the J gene lost 6 bases, with 14 bases spanning the gap. The CDR3 reads CASRQTVVHGYTF. CDR3 nucleotide sequence: TGTGCCAGCAGGCAAACGGTCGTCCATGGCTACACCTTC.